The T cell receptor beta chain described here comes from a study of T cells after yellow fever vaccination (dated by TCRdb to 2018 to 2020). For the wider study: Libraries from fractions with low cell numbers were prepared with the SMART-Seq v4 Ultra Low Input RNA kit. Bulk TCR alpha and beta repertoires were sequenced longitudinally to track T-cell clones before and after primary and booster YFV17D yellow fever vaccination. Two healthy male donors, one aged 18 to 29 and one aged 30 to 40 years, made up the cohort. Bulk PBMC replicates and cell subsets were isolated from blood drawn at multiple timepoints before and after both primary and secondary immunization. Beyond this particular receptor, the publication reports: Only a couple of donors were included in the study, so the extent to which the findings can be generalized is limited. Most clones expanded after primary vaccination (approximately 96% of CD4 and about 85% of CD8) were re-detected after the booster, suggesting that broad memory maintenance occurred. A small fraction of clonotypes appeared in both the CD4 and CD8 compartments, likely as a result of convergent recombination. Because abundant contaminating clonotypes from the bulk population could be contained in FACS-sorted repertoires, computational filtering was required. The secondary T-cell response was found to be weaker but faster than the primary response, with a peak reached on day 5 rather than on day 15.

CDR3 length: 13 amino acids, cysteine to phenylalanine. The read is trimmed to its CDR3 DNA, 39 bases read in frame from base 1. From a lookup of the germline V gene, CDR1 and CDR2 are ENHRY and SYGVKD. Deletion took 5 bases off V and 4 bases off J, with a span of 9 bases between the germline ends. The sample's treatment or condition label, in plain terms: live attenuated yellow fever vaccine strain. PBMCs were isolated from peripheral blood using a standard Ficoll-Paque protocol. Dynabeads CD4 and CD8 positive selection kits were used to isolate the CD4 and CD8 T-cell fractions. TriZol was used to extract RNA from bulk PBMCs, from CD4 and CD8 fractions, and from dextramer-positive and dextramer-negative fractions. This clonotype turned up a few times. Its antigen is not yet known. No much larger clone exists at a distance of one base, and base qualities are not known. Sequencing was performed on an Illumina NovaSeq 6000. TCR cDNA was made using 5'RACE template switching, a step that added a universal primer site and unique molecular identifiers. Priming of cDNA synthesis was performed from both the TCR alpha and TCR beta constant segments. Library amplification used two PCR steps, and the second PCR step added sample barcodes and sequencing adapters. Sequencing of the libraries was done on either Illumina HiSeq 2500 (2x100 bp) or NovaSeq (2x150 bp). Concerning the study's data processing: MIGEC handled demultiplexing of reads and collapsing into UMI consensus sequences, while MiXCR performed V(D)J alignment. Vaccine-responding clonotypes were defined with edgeR using replicate PBMC samples, requiring FDR below 0.01 and a log2 fold change above 5 up to day 15. Each bulk clonotype received a CD4 or CD8 identity based on whether the sequenced CD4 or CD8 repertoire contained that clonotype at higher abundance. TCRdb cleaned the public reads at Q25 with fastp, built clones with MiXCR and kept in-frame beta chains. Rows are combined by CDR3 protein, so each entry shows the most common genes and DNA. Here the V and J calls rest on TCRdb's processing, not on the authors' analysis. This sample has about 320,000 distinct CDR3 sequences in its table, and around 11% of those were observed once. The biggest ten clones account for under 4% of the sample.

The source was CD4+ T cells sorted from PBMCs, collected 45 days after the yellow fever booster vaccination. Recombination linked TRBV10-3 to TRBJ1-5; no D gene can be assigned with confidence. This sequence was found in a man younger than 30 who received the YFV17D yellow fever vaccine. The nucleotide sequence is TGTGCCATCAGTAAGGAGGGAAATCAGCCCCAGCATTTT. Its protein reads: CAISKEGNQPQHF.